This T cell receptor beta chain is from a study of T cell clonality in common variable immunodeficiency. Study results and limitations: Fewer deletions and N-nucleotide insertions were reportedly seen in common variable immunodeficiency TCR beta sequences. Shared TCRbeta clones were fewer between CVID subjects than controls. CVID subjects had higher TCRbeta clonality than healthy controls, most marked in about a third.

Produced via immunoSEQ multiplex PCR; TCRdb's table is partial and in-frame only. This record lists about 44,000 clones, none seen once only, and the top ten clones contain roughly a tenth. This clone showed up just a few times. Its antigen is not known. The read stops 3 residues short of the end of the CDR3; the missing end is completed from the germline J gene. The CDR3 sequence is 15 residues long. With 2 bases removed from V and 5 bases from J, the gap between germline ends came to 15 bases. Germline V gene sequence: CDR1 SEHNR, CDR2 FQNEAQ (reference sequence). Sequencing used peripheral blood mononuclear cells. The gene calls are TRBV7-9 and TRBJ1-2; D possibly corresponds to TRBD1 (6 bases). This TCR was recovered from a person between 18 and 69 years old in good health. The CDR3 protein is CASSLLGTLPYGYTF. CDR3 DNA (partial): TGTGCCAGCAGCTTACTAGGGACATTGCCATATGGC.